The 15 T cell receptor beta chains in this list originate from one sample, sequenced in a study of prognosis after radiotherapy for stage I lung cancer. Multiplex PCR in two rounds served to amplify TCR beta CDR3 from genomic DNA. During first-round PCR, primers specific to each TRBV and TRBJ gene were used. TCRdb reanalysed the multiplex PCR reads using MiXCR and keeps one entry per CDR3 protein. The table records roughly 30,000 distinct CDR3 sequences, around 41% of them present only once. Here the sequenced sample was PBMCs, taken before or after stereotactic body radiation therapy (not recorded which). These receptor sequences come from a donor at least 50 years old with non-small cell lung cancer.

The chain uses TRBV6-1 and TRBJ1-5, with 10 bases aligning to TRBD1. The V gene end was trimmed by 6 bases and the J gene end by 5 bases; junction bases not matched to a gene: 7. This CDR3 comprises 15 residues. The germline V gene has CDR1 MNHNS and CDR2 SASEGT. The CDR3 nucleotides are TGTGCCAGCAGCGAACGGGGGACAGGGGATCAGCCCCAGCATTTT. This sequence encodes CASSERGTGDQPQHF.

As concerns this clonotype: This may be a read error: a much more frequent sequence differs by one nucleotide. This chain connects TRBV7-6 to TRBJ2-5; D possibly matches TRBD1 or TRBD2 (6 bases each). Per the germline V gene, CDR1 is SGHVS and CDR2 is FNYEAQ. The CDR3 is 18 residues long. Trimming took off 0 bases at V and 3 bases at J, with 20 bases between the two ends. The CDR3 DNA reads TGTGCCAGCAGCTTAGCGGGGGCGGGATGGCTGGCGGAAGAGACCCAGTACTTC. Translation: CASSLAGAGWLAEETQYF. Combining the CDR3 with reference TRBV7-6 and TRBJ2-5 gives the whole variable domain GAGVSQSPRYKVTKRGQDVALRCDPISGHVSLYWYRQALGQGPEFLTYFNYEAQQDKSGLPNDRFSAERPEGSISTLTIQRTEQRDSAMYRCASSLAGAGWLAEETQYFGPGTRLLVL.

This chain joins TRBV6-1 and TRBJ2-7; tentatively, D is TRBD2 (5 bases). V was cut by 8 bases and J by 2 bases, with 19 bases left in between. This CDR3 is 15 amino acids long. Germline CDR1 and CDR2: MNHNS and SASEGT. DNA for the CDR3: TGTGCCAGCCAGCCCGAGGCGGGCGCTACCTACGAGCAGTACTTC. Its protein product is CASQPEAGATYEQYF.

The chain joins TRBV3-1 to TRBJ2-2, with 10 positions matching TRBD1. The ends lost 3 bases at V and 7 bases at J; junction bases unmatched: 8. The CDR3 runs to 16 residues. Germline V CDR1 and CDR2: LGHDT, YNNKEL (reference sequence). The CDR3 protein is CASSHGTGVGGGELFF. The DNA for the CDR3 is TGTGCCAGCAGCCATGGGACAGGGGTCGGTGGCGGGGAGCTGTTTTTT.

This clonotype was counted many times. This chain links TRBV20-1 with TRBJ2-1; TRBD2 matches at 12 bases. The CDR3 is 12 residues long. Germline CDR1 and CDR2: DFQATT and SNEGSKA (reference sequence). Losses at the gene ends were 6 bases for V and 15 bases for J; bases not matched to a gene: 9. This CDR3 reads CSARTSGDPRFF. CDR3 nucleotides: TGCAGTGCACGGACTAGCGGGGACCCCAGGTTCTTC.

The chain carries TRBV20-1 and TRBJ2-1; D not resolved. Germline CDR1 reads DFQATT; CDR2 reads SNEGSKA (reference sequence). The V end lost 2 bases, the J end lost 6 bases, and 20 bases lay between the germline ends. This CDR3 region has 16 residues. In DNA form, the CDR3 reads TGCAGTGCTAGAACCCTGGGCCGTAAAATAAGCAATGAGCAGTTCTTC. It encodes CSARTLGRKISNEQFF.

This chain joins TRBV15 and TRBJ1-4; possibly TRBD1 for D (5 bases). From germline, CDR1 is LNHNV and CDR2 YYDKDF (reference sequence). The germline V and J ends were trimmed by 3 bases and 7 bases, with 18 bases remaining between them. This CDR3 has 16 amino acids. The CDR3 sequence: CATSSDAGGFGEKLFF. CDR3 DNA sequence: TGTGCCACCAGCAGCGATGCGGGGGGGTTTGGTGAAAAACTGTTTTTT.

The chain has TRBV7-9 and TRBJ2-1; possibly TRBD2 for D (5 bases). This CDR3 spans 13 amino acids. Trimming cost V 2 bases and J 6 bases, with 8 bases left between them. Germline V CDR1 and CDR2: SEHNR, FQNEAQ (reference sequence). CDR3 in amino acids: CASSLLAGNEQFF. In nucleotides, the CDR3 is TGTGCCAGCAGCTTACTAGCCGGCAATGAGCAGTTCTTC.

The V and J genes are TRBV11-2 and TRBJ1-5; D is uncertain. The V gene's germline CDR1 is SGHAT and CDR2 FQNNGV. The CDR3 is made up of 13 amino acids. V lost 0 bases and J 7 bases, leaving 7 bases between the germline ends. The CDR3 loop reads CASSLERGQPQHF. The CDR3 DNA reads TGTGCCAGCAGCTTAGAACGGGGACAGCCCCAGCATTTT.

This clonotype was counted many times. The V and J genes are TRBV6-2 or TRBV6-3 and TRBJ1-4; D unresolved. V lost 11 bases, J lost 3 bases, and 10 bases lay in between. CDR3 length: 12 amino acids. Per the germline V gene, CDR1 is MNHEY and CDR2 is SVGEGT. The CDR3 reads CAAAGSNEKLFF. In DNA form, the CDR3 reads TGTGCCGCAGCGGGGTCTAATGAAAAACTGTTTTTT.

This clonotype has ten or more counts. The V gene is TRBV20-1, the J gene TRBJ1-2; 8 bases are a match to TRBD1. Looked up from germline, CDR1 is DFQATT and CDR2 is SNEGSKA (reference sequence). This CDR3 is built from 13 residues. V lost 5 bases to trimming and J lost 4 bases; unmatched junction nucleotides: 6. CDR3 nucleotide sequence: TGCAGTGCTCGACCAGGGGGCGGCTATGGCTACACCTTC. Its translation: CSARPGGGYGYTF.

This clonotype came up many times. The chain uses TRBV6-1 and TRBJ2-7, with D possibly being TRBD2 (6 bases). Between the trimmed V and J ends, which lost 2 bases and 0 bases, there was a span of 17 bases. Per the germline V gene, CDR1 is MNHNS and CDR2 is SASEGT. The CDR3 is 17 amino acids. The CDR3 DNA reads as TGTGCCAGCAGTGAATTCTTTAGCGGTTTGAGCTCCTACGAGCAGTACTTC. Its translation is CASSEFFSGLSSYEQYF.

In this sample, this clonotype turned up many times. This chain connects TRBV20-1 to TRBJ2-5, with TRBD2 matching over 9 bases. The CDR3 spans 15 residues. Germline V gives CDR1 DFQATT, CDR2 SNEGSKA (reference sequence). Unmatched junction bases numbered 10, after V lost 5 bases and J lost 3 bases. The CDR3 spells CSAPVLAGLKETQYF. CDR3 DNA sequence: TGCAGTGCTCCGGTACTAGCGGGTTTGAAAGAGACCCAGTACTTC.

Details on this clonotype: A much larger clone differs by one base, so this may be a read error. It is unclear where the CDR3 begins or ends on the DNA, so no DNA is shown, and the CDR3 is as TCRdb lists it. This chain joins TRBV2 and TRBJ2-5; TRBD1 is the table's D call, not checked against the DNA. The CDR3 extends over 17 residues, inclusive of both ends. Per the germline V gene, CDR1 is SNHLY and CDR2 is FYNNEI. CDR3 protein: CASSSSYGTVGVETQYF.

This clonotype was counted ten times or more. This chain uses TRBV7-9 with TRBJ1-3; a possible D gene is TRBD1 (5 bases). V lost 5 bases and J 2 bases, leaving 10 bases between the germline ends. The CDR3 length is 14 residues. CDR1 is SEHNR, CDR2 FQNEAQ, per germline (reference sequence). The CDR3 protein is CASSPRDAGNTIYF. Written as DNA, the CDR3 is TGTGCCAGCAGCCCTCGGGACGCTGGAAACACCATATATTTT.